This TCR beta chain comes out of a study of blood T cells in healthy people across ages (dated by TCRdb to the mid-2010s). General notes on the study: In model experiments, roughly one uniquely barcoded TCR beta cDNA molecule per two T cells was captured by template switching. Using deep sequencing normalized with unique cDNA molecular identifiers, the study measured how TCR beta repertoire diversity changes with age. Donors were grouped into four age groups: young (average 16 years), middle-aged (39), aged (around 60) and long-lived (roughly 80). To avoid experimental bias, donors of different ages were randomly spread across the sequencing lanes. For two donors (one aged 18 to 30 and one aged 80 or older), the study analyzed two additional independent replicas of 1 million unique cDNA reads from the same blood draw.

Systemically healthy Caucasian individuals from Russia, some 38 in total and aged 6 to 90 years, were included as donors. Each donor gave about 11 milliliters of peripheral blood, drawn into EDTA-treated Vacutainer tubes. Ficoll-Paque density-gradient centrifugation was used to isolate PBMCs, with at least 6.5 million per sample. Total RNA, at least 6 micrograms per sample, was extracted from PBMCs with Trizol reagent. For every donor, flow cytometry on a PBMC aliquot measured the percentage of naive CD45RAhigh/CD27high T cells. Concerning this clonotype itself: The antigen this receptor binds is unknown. Per-nucleotide qualities are absent, and no much larger clonotype sits a single base away.

The paper as a whole reports these results and caveats: Observed TCR beta diversity correlated strongly with the percentage of naive T cells measured by flow cytometry. Conclusive comparison of naive and antigen-experienced compartments was prevented by the profiling of bulk unsorted PBMCs. Compared with the aged group, the long-lived group had more naive CD4+ T cells, fewer expanded clones and increased TCR diversity, suggesting age selection. The CMV infection status of donors was not known, potentially confounding age-related changes in expanded clonotypes. Total diversity estimates from one million sequenced T cells were considered lower bounds and underestimates. Observed TCR beta diversity per million T cells fell roughly linearly with age, and a significant reduction was already apparent by age around 40.

Receptors were amplified or captured by 5' RACE. The instrument given in TCRdb is Illumina HiSeq 2500. The second PCR ran for roughly 7 to 11 cycles and used a J-beta primer mix along with a sample-barcoded 5' primer. Each TCR beta cDNA molecule received a unique molecular identifier from a template-switch 5' adaptor carrying 12 random nucleotides. Each sample yielded at least 2.5 million CDR3-containing paired-end reads. First-strand cDNA synthesis was performed from all RNA using the Mint cDNA synthesis kit, with priming by a TRBC-specific oligonucleotide. Following uracil-DNA glycosylase treatment, a first 18-cycle PCR with universal primers M1SS and BC2_uni_R was performed on all cDNA. The study's processing was this. For normalization, 1 million high-quality reads, each with a distinct molecular identifier, were randomly selected from each sample. Instead of being binned into consensus sequences, reads that shared molecular identifiers were thrown out. MiTCR, run with a Q25 quality threshold and the strictest error-elimination algorithm, handled CDR3 identification, clonotype clustering and error correction. Lower-bound total TCR beta diversity was estimated with a nonparametric unseen species model using Euler transformation. TCRdb trimmed public reads at Q25 via fastp, called clones via MiXCR and kept in-frame beta chains. Every CDR3 protein is listed once, alongside the most common genes and DNA of its rows. The V and J calls shown here were made by TCRdb, not taken from the authors' results. The sample table shows approximately 1.5 million distinct CDR3 sequences, and 34% are seen once. The ten most abundant clones make up about 10% of the sample.

Measured from the cysteine to the phenylalanine, the CDR3 is 17 residues long. Here the CDR3 DNA is all that survives: 51 bases in frame from base 1. Per the germline V gene (reference sequence), DFQATT is the CDR1 and SNEGSKA is the CDR2. The junction carries 20 bases between V and J, which are trimmed by 3 bases and 0 bases respectively. This sequence uses TRBV20-1 and TRBJ1-1, with a tentative D gene TRBD1 over 5 matching bases. Sequencing was done on a sample of blood. This receptor was taken from a woman aged 30 to 39 in good health. The CDR3 protein sequence reads: CSASKAQGPGVNTEAFF. The DNA sequence is as follows: TGCAGTGCTAGTAAAGCGCAGGGCCCCGGGGTGAACACTGAAGCTTTCTTT.